This is a list of T cell receptor beta chains from one sample in a study of cytomegalovirus exposure and HLA in healthy donors. Produced via immunoSEQ multiplex PCR; TCRdb's table is partial and in-frame only. Counted here are about 330,000 clones, roughly 87% occurring once; the ten biggest clones make up roughly 1.2%. Material: PBMCs. The receptors derive from a woman aged 25 to 39 in good health and CMV-seropositive. Each CDR3 is given with its conserved first and last residue. A D gene is named only where the DNA matches it firmly. Not every row has a clone size; where given, it reads once, few, many or a size class.

v_call,d_call,j_call,clone_size,cdr3_nt,cdr3_aa
TRBV4-3,.,TRBJ2-3,.,TGCGCCAGCAGCCAAGGGGGGGTGGCAGCGGGCAATCAGGATACGCAGTATTTT,CASSQGGVAAGNQDTQYF
TRBV4-3,.,TRBJ1-3,.,TGCGCCAGCAGCCAACTAATAAGCTCTGGAAACACCATATATTTT,CASSQLISSGNTIYF
TRBV7-9,TRBD2,TRBJ2-7,once,TGTGCCAGCAGCTCCACTAGCGGGAGCTCCTACGAGCAGTACTTC,CASSSTSGSSYEQYF
TRBV6-5,.,TRBJ2-7,.,TGTGCCAGCAGTTACTCAGTTTCAGGGTCCTACGAGCAGTACTTC,CASSYSVSGSYEQYF
TRBV7-9,TRBD1,TRBJ1-6,.,TGTGCCAGCAGCTTTAGAGGACAGGGAACTTCGAATTCACCCCTCCACTTT,CASSFRGQGTSNSPLHF
TRBV19,.,TRBJ2-1,few,TGTGCCAGTAGCCTGGGTAGTGCCAATGAGCAGTTCTTC,CASSLGSANEQFF
TRBV6-5,.,TRBJ1-2,.,TGTGCCAGCAGACTGACAGTGAACTATGGCTACACCTTC,CASRLTVNYGYTF
TRBV19,TRBD1,TRBJ1-2,.,TGTGCCAGTAGTGCGGGACAGCTTTACTATGGCTACACCTTC,CASSAGQLYYGYTF
TRBV6-5,.,TRBJ1-4,.,TGTGCCAGCAGTTACTCCGGGACACCAGATGAAAAACTGTTTTTT,CASSYSGTPDEKLFF
TRBV2,TRBD1,TRBJ2-7,.,TGTGCCAGCCTAGGTGGGACAGGTCAACCCTACGAGCAGTACTTC,CASLGGTGQPYEQYF
TRBV2,TRBD2,TRBJ2-7,.,TGTGCCAGCAGTGAAGCCGGGGGGGGAGAACGATCTACGGAGCAGTACTTC,CASSEAGGGERSTEQYF
TRBV2,TRBD2,TRBJ2-7,.,TGTGCCAGCCGCCCCCGGACTAGCGGGAGGTCAGACGAGCAGTACTTC,CASRPRTSGRSDEQYF
TRBV5-1,.,TRBJ1-2,.,TGCGCCAGCAGTCCCGTGGACTCAAACTATGGCTACACCTTC,CASSPVDSNYGYTF
TRBV5-4,TRBD1,TRBJ2-1,once,TGTGCCAGCAGCACGGGACAGGATTACAATGAGCAGTTCTTC,CASSTGQDYNEQFF
TRBV7-9,.,TRBJ1-4,.,TGTGCCAGCAGCGCAGAACCTCATGAAAAACTGTTTTTT,CASSAEPHEKLFF
TRBV28,.,TRBJ2-5,.,TGTGCCAGCAGTTTAACGTCTCAGGGACAAGAGACCCAGTACTTC,CASSLTSQGQETQYF
TRBV29-1,.,TRBJ2-4,.,TGCAGCGTTGAAGAAGGGGGGGTAAGGATTCAGTACTTC,CSVEEGGVRIQYF
TRBV7-2,.,TRBJ2-5,.,TGTGCCAGCAGCTTAGCGAGCCCTAGGGAGACCCAGTACTTC,CASSLASPRETQYF
TRBV30,TRBD2,TRBJ2-7,.,TGTGCCTGGAGTGTAACACGAACTAGCGGGGCTAGGTTTGAGGTTGAGCAGTACTTC,CAWSVTRTSGARFEVEQYF
TRBV7-3,TRBD2,TRBJ2-1,.,TGTGCCAGCAGCTCCCGCGGGGGGCCGCCGGATGAGCAGTTCTTC,CASSSRGGPPDEQFF
TRBV5-3,TRBD2,TRBJ2-3,once,TGTGCCAGAAGCGTACCGGGACTAGCGGGGGAAGATACGCAGTATTTT,CARSVPGLAGEDTQYF
TRBV5-1,TRBD1,TRBJ2-4,once,TGCGCCAGCAGCCTGACAGGGGGAGGCATTCAGTACTTC,CASSLTGGGIQYF
TRBV27,TRBD1,TRBJ1-2,.,TGTGCCAGCAGCCCCCGGGACAGGGATTCTGGCTACACCTTC,CASSPRDRDSGYTF
TRBV7-8,.,TRBJ2-7,.,TGTGCCAGCAGCTTAGCAGGGAGTAGCTACGAGCAGTACTTC,CASSLAGSSYEQYF
TRBV5-4,TRBD2,TRBJ2-1,.,TGTGCCAGCAGCTTGGGGGGACTAGCGGGCTACAATGAGCAGTTCTTC,CASSLGGLAGYNEQFF
TRBV2,TRBD2,TRBJ2-1,.,TGTGCCAGCAGGGTAGCGGGAGGGCCGTACAATGAGCAGTTCTTC,CASRVAGGPYNEQFF
TRBV5-1,TRBD1,TRBJ1-2,few,TGCGCCAGCAGCAAAGGGACAGGAGCTAGCTATGGCTACACCTTC,CASSKGTGASYGYTF
TRBV4-3,.,TRBJ1-4,.,TGCGCCAGCAGTTCCTTCCTTATAACTAATGAAAAACTGTTTTTT,CASSSFLITNEKLFF
TRBV5-1,.,TRBJ1-2,few,TGCGCCAGCAGCTTAGACGGCCAGTCCTTTAGGGATGGCTACACCTTC,CASSLDGQSFRDGYTF
TRBV6-1,TRBD1,TRBJ1-4,.,TGTGCCAGCAGTAGGACAGGGCGGGTCGAAAAACTGTTTTTT,CASSRTGRVEKLFF
TRBV27,TRBD1,TRBJ2-7,.,TGTGCCAGCAGTTCTCCTTTGGACAGGGGGTATGGAGGGGAGCAGTACTTC,CASSSPLDRGYGGEQYF
TRBV15,.,TRBJ1-2,.,TGTGCCACCAGCAGGAACGTGGTGGGGGGGCTGTTAGAGTATGGCTACACCTTC,CATSRNVVGGLLEYGYTF
TRBV15,.,TRBJ2-2,.,TGTGCCACCAGCAGAGATCGAGGGCCCCCCGGGAGTATCATTGCCGGGGAGCTGTTTTTT,CATSRDRGPPGSIIAGELFF
TRBV6-5,.,TRBJ2-2,.,TGTGCCAGCAGTTCAACCGGGGAGCTGTTTTTT,CASSSTGELFF
TRBV7-6,.,TRBJ2-2,.,TGTGCCAGCAGCCTTAGCGGGAACACCGGGGAGCTGTTTTTT,CASSLSGNTGELFF
TRBV6-5,TRBD1,TRBJ2-5,.,TGTGCCAGCAGGACTCGGGACAGGGGGACGGAGACCCAGTACTTC,CASRTRDRGTETQYF
TRBV2,TRBD1,TRBJ2-3,.,TGTGCCAGCGGCCTCCCAGGACAGGGGTTCACAGATACGCAGTATTTT,CASGLPGQGFTDTQYF